This is a list of T cell receptor beta chains from one sample in a study of blood T cell repertoires in COVID-19. Sequenced by immunoSEQ multiplex PCR; TCRdb stores in-frame clones only, minus some. The top ten hold around 1.7% of the sample, which has around 300,000 clones, 90% seen once. The sequencing sample was made of PBMCs or T cells enriched from blood (not recorded which). The receptors come from a woman younger than 30 with acute COVID-19. CDR3s leave out the opening cysteine and the closing phenylalanine or tryptophan. Fields, in order: V gene, J gene, CDR3 protein.

v_gene: TRBV6-5
j_gene: TRBJ1-2
CDR3aa: ASSYGQLYGYT

v_gene: TRBV6-5
j_gene: TRBJ1-4
CDR3aa: ASSPGQGGEKLF

v_gene: TRBV7-9
j_gene: TRBJ2-5
CDR3aa: ASSPSTGGATQY

v_gene: TRBV9
j_gene: TRBJ2-2
CDR3aa: ASSVEQVIAYTNTGELF

v_gene: TRBV27
j_gene: TRBJ2-1
CDR3aa: ASSRRTGTYNEQF

v_gene: TRBV19
j_gene: TRBJ2-7
CDR3aa: ASIEQPGTNYEQY

v_gene: TRBV12-5
j_gene: TRBJ2-1
CDR3aa: ASGPRDSTWNEQF

v_gene: TRBV28
j_gene: TRBJ1-3
CDR3aa: ASSFSYVSGNGNTIY

v_gene: TRBV9
j_gene: TRBJ2-7
CDR3aa: ASSVATGSYEQY

v_gene: TRBV20-1
j_gene: TRBJ2-4
CDR3aa: SASGLAGVGRKNIQY

v_gene: TRBV6-1
j_gene: TRBJ2-3
CDR3aa: ASSETLAGGSTDTQY

v_gene: TRBV30
j_gene: TRBJ1-6
CDR3aa: AWSVPTGPNSPLH

v_gene: TRBV19
j_gene: TRBJ1-4
CDR3aa: ASSDRGTGSEKLF

v_gene: TRBV29-1
j_gene: TRBJ2-7
CDR3aa: SATGGSLGFAYEQY

v_gene: TRBV5-1
j_gene: TRBJ2-5
CDR3aa: ASRKGTQETQY

v_gene: TRBV5-1
j_gene: TRBJ1-1
CDR3aa: ASSNQQGLRGTEAF

v_gene: TRBV11-3
j_gene: TRBJ2-1
CDR3aa: ASSLGASGSFDEQF

v_gene: TRBV28
j_gene: TRBJ1-4
CDR3aa: ASSLGVLTGHEKLF

v_gene: TRBV7-6
j_gene: TRBJ2-4
CDR3aa: ASSPGLAGGPIGIQY

v_gene: TRBV2
j_gene: TRBJ1-1
CDR3aa: ASRSGQLNTEAF

v_gene: TRBV25-1
j_gene: TRBJ2-1
CDR3aa: ASSEGLAEYNEQF

v_gene: TRBV2
j_gene: TRBJ2-2
CDR3aa: ASSPTRSTGELF

v_gene: TRBV30
j_gene: TRBJ2-2
CDR3aa: AWSGLAGVSRELF

v_gene: TRBV4-1
j_gene: TRBJ2-1
CDR3aa: ASSKGLARSSYNEQF

v_gene: TRBV5-1
j_gene: TRBJ2-1
CDR3aa: ASSLGWGEGKEQF

v_gene: TRBV7-6
j_gene: TRBJ2-3
CDR3aa: ASSFRGDTQY

v_gene: TRBV2
j_gene: TRBJ2-1
CDR3aa: ASTTAGEGNEQF

v_gene: TRBV27
j_gene: TRBJ1-5
CDR3aa: ASSLRVNQPQH

v_gene: TRBV28
j_gene: TRBJ1-4
CDR3aa: ASSAQGFSGEKLF

v_gene: TRBV7-2
j_gene: TRBJ2-3
CDR3aa: ASSLEAPGLDTQY

v_gene: TRBV4-3
j_gene: TRBJ2-7
CDR3aa: ASSQSLRTEQY

v_gene: TRBV4-3
j_gene: TRBJ1-2
CDR3aa: ASSQVGAPGHYGYT

v_gene: TRBV19
j_gene: TRBJ1-1
CDR3aa: ASSGATEAF

v_gene: TRBV7-9
j_gene: TRBJ2-1
CDR3aa: ASSLSGGIGNEQF

v_gene: TRBV30
j_gene: TRBJ1-1
CDR3aa: ASTGVREAF

v_gene: TRBV11-2
j_gene: TRBJ1-6
CDR3aa: ASSLDPWAGALH

v_gene: TRBV3-1/TRBV3-2
j_gene: TRBJ1-1
CDR3aa: ASSSGRDTEAF

v_gene: TRBV5-6
j_gene: TRBJ2-1
CDR3aa: ASSLGLGRTYNEQF

v_gene: TRBV7-9
j_gene: TRBJ1-6
CDR3aa: ASSPDRSYNSPLH

v_gene: TRBV2
j_gene: TRBJ1-2
CDR3aa: ASSESGQMNYGYT

v_gene: TRBV11-2
j_gene: TRBJ1-2
CDR3aa: ASSQTGNYGYT

v_gene: TRBV19
j_gene: TRBJ2-3
CDR3aa: ASSRRLANTDTQY

v_gene: TRBV6-5
j_gene: TRBJ2-7
CDR3aa: ASTSGYLPY

v_gene: TRBV24-1
j_gene: TRBJ1-5
CDR3aa: ATERDRDPIECQPQH

v_gene: TRBV19
j_gene: TRBJ2-3
CDR3aa: ASSIGTGVYTDTQY

v_gene: TRBV4-1
j_gene: TRBJ2-7
CDR3aa: ASSQAGTRGEQY

v_gene: TRBV20-1
j_gene: TRBJ2-5
CDR3aa: SASLPDQETQY

v_gene: TRBV2
j_gene: TRBJ1-5
CDR3aa: ASLSGVYNQPQH

v_gene: TRBV4-2
j_gene: TRBJ1-5
CDR3aa: ASSQDARGRVYQPQH

v_gene: TRBV10-1
j_gene: TRBJ2-7
CDR3aa: ASSGEDGTYEQY

v_gene: TRBV5-6
j_gene: TRBJ2-1
CDR3aa: ASSLVGGAHNEQF

v_gene: TRBV14
j_gene: TRBJ1-2
CDR3aa: ASSQERTRNGYT

v_gene: TRBV11-1
j_gene: TRBJ2-7
CDR3aa: ASSFGTRGIQQY

v_gene: TRBV7-8
j_gene: TRBJ2-1
CDR3aa: ASSPGVGGPYNEQF